The sequence of this T cell receptor (beta chain) was determined in a study of OX40 agonist ivuxolimab in advanced cancers. Study context: Ivuxolimab, which is an agonistic anti-OX40 (CD134) antibody, was administered to the patients. Participants, 70% to 90% male, averaged approximately 56 years of age, ranging from about 23 to 90. Participants could have had prior anti-PD-1, anti-PD-L1 or anti-CTLA-4 therapy, and approximately 40% had some.

Method: immunoSEQ multiplex PCR; TCRdb's copy keeps in-frame clones and lacks some. The sample records 20,000 to 25,000 clones, approximately 87% being singletons. This receptor was taken from an adult with an advanced solid tumor such as melanoma, head and neck, liver or kidney cancer. The starting material was CD4+ or CD8+ T cells sorted from blood, obtained in a trial of the OX40 agonist ivuxolimab.

DNA of the CDR3: TGTGCCAGCTCACGGACAGGGGACCCATCCCAACAAAAAGCTTTCTTT. Translating gives CASSRTGDPSQQKAFF. The chain couples TRBV18 to TRBJ1-1; 9 nucleotides line up with TRBD1. The trim removed 4 bases at V and 9 bases at J, leaving 15 bases unmatched. The germline CDR1 and CDR2 sequences are KGHSH and LQKENI. The CDR3 totals 16 residues.